This T cell receptor (beta chain) emerged from a study of blood T cell repertoires in COVID-19. Allocation to cohorts depended on clinical history reported by the participants. The V gene's germline CDR1 is SGHKS and CDR2 YYEKEE (reference sequence). V lost 3 bases, J lost 4 bases, and 16 bases lay in between. This CDR3 region has 15 residues. Source study methods: Estimated nucleated cell counts came from reference gene primer amplification. Data came from immunoSEQ multiplex PCR; TCRdb stores just in-frame clones and leaves some out. V, J and clone size are taken as reported in that table, and D and trimming were inferred from the DNA itself. The sample yields roughly 220,000 clones, approximately 86% seen once.

The chain links TRBV5-5 to TRBJ1-2; weak D call: TRBD1 (5 bases). The sample was PBMCs or T cells enriched from blood (not recorded which). The TCR was taken from a woman aged 50 to 60 with acute COVID-19. The CDR3 loop is CASSWGDGVGYGYTF. CDR3 DNA sequence: TGTGCCAGCAGCTGGGGGGACGGGGTCGGCTATGGCTACACCTTC. Full variable domain (rest looked up from reference TRBV5-5 and TRBJ1-2): DAGVTQSPTHLIKTRGQQVTLRCSPISGHKSVSWYQQVLGQGPQFIFQYYEKEERGRGNFPDRFSARQFPNYSSELNVNALLLGDSALYLCASSWGDGVGYGYTFGSGTRLTVV.